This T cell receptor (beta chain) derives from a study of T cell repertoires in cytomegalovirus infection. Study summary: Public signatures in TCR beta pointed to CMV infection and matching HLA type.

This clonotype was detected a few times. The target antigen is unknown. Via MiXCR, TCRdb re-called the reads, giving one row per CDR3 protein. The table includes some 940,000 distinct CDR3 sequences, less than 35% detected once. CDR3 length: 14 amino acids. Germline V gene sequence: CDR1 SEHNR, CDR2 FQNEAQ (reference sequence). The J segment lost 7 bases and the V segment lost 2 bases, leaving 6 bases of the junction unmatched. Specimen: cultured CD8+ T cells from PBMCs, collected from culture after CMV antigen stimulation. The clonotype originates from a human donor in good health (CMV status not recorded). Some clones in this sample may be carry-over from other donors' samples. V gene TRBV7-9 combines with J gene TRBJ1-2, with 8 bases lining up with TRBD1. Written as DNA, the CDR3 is TGTGCCAGCAGCTTACTTCAGGGGGCGGCTGGCTACACCTTC. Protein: CASSLLQGAAGYTF. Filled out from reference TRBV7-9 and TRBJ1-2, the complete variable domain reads DTGVSQNPRHKITKRGQNVTFRCDPISEHNRLYWYRQTLGQGPEFLTYFQNEAQLEKSRLLSDRFSAERPKGSFSTLEIQRTEQGDSAMYLCASSLLQGAAGYTFGSGTRLTVV.